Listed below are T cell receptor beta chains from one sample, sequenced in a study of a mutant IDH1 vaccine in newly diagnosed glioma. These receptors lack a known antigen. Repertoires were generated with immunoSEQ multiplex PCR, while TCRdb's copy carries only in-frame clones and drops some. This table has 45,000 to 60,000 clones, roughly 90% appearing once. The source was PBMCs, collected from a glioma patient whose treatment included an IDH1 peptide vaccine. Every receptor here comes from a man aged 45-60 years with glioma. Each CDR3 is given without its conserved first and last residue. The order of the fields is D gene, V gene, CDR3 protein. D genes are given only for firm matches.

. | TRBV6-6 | ASSGQQNQPQH
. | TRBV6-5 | ASSTTATYEQY
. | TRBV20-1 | SASTDTQY
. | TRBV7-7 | ASSRTLSSYNEQF
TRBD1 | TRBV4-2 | ASSLAGDSRVTDTQY
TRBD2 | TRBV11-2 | ASSFRSGLAGGQY
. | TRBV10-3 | AIRRDGDSPLH
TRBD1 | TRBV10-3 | AIGTVGETQY
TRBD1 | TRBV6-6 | ASPGGSNTEAF
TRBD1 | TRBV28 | ASSLFTGGIIQPQH
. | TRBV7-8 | ASTPPFRFREQY
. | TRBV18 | ASSPINEQF
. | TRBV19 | ASSRDYTEAF
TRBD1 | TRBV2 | ASSEGQGAAQPQH
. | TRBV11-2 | ASSLGTRQPQH
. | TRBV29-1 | SVGSLGIYEQY
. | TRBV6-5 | ASRRTVNEKLF
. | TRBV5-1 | ASSLETGPNQPQH
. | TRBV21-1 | ASSKDWTGPYEQY
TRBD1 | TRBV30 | AYDRDSYNEQF
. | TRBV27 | ASRPTVINSPLH
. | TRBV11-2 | ASSSPRGRGVQF
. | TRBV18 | ASSLNRDENTIY
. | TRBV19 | ASSISGSANTEAF
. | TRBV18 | ASSPRAGNTEAF
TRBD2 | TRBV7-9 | ASSERWREYNEQF
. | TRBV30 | AWSVSRETQY
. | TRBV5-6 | ASSWAQRSPYYGYT
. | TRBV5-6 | ASSLRGTERVYGYT
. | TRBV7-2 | ASSLLGAQETQY
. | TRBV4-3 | ASSQDSGISPLH
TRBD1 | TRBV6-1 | ASSERAGGGLVGGYT
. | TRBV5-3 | ARSLVPGAVNYGYT
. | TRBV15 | ATSSLYRTSGNTIY
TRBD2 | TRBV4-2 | ASSQEASGISTDTQY
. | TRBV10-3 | AISDHPGEGGTEAF
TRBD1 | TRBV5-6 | ASSWGTGNQPQH
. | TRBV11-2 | ASSLPVAQGGEQY
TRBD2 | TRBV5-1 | ASSLTSDNNEQF
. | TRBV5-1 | ASTVAGSTDTQY
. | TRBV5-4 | ASSSGSGTANYGYT
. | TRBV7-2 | ASSLFPTGTAPQETQY
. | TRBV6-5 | ASQLGGGSTDTQY
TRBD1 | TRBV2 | ASLQGGTEAF
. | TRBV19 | ASSVRDINQPQH
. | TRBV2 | ASSELGLRQPQH
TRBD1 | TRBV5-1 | ASSLVAGGGHQPQH
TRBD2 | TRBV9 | ASSSRLAGVNEQY
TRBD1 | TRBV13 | ASSPTRTGRHSGNTIY
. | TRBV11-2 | ASSSPWGTLH
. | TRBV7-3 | ASSSGRVYGYT
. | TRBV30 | AWKGGLNTEAF
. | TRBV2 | ASTPENVSYEQY
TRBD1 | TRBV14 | ASSQEKGASYEQY
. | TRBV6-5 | ASSPSPAGANVLT
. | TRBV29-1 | SALPRAAQETQY
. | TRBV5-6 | ASSWTGTLNLRNTIY
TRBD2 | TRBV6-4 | ASSDSSGSNEQF